The 21 T cell receptor beta chains below were found in one sample sequenced in a study of T cells in localized non-small cell lung cancer. The data were produced by immunoSEQ multiplex PCR, yet TCRdb's version contains in-frame clones alone and is incomplete. The table has over 2,500 clones, around 26% seen once. Sample: normal lung tissue next to the tumor, taken before any cancer treatment. Receptor source: a female donor older than 55 with stage I squamous cell lung carcinoma.

V gene TRBV28 combines with J gene TRBJ2-2, with 7 bases matching TRBD2. From germline, CDR1 is MDHEN and CDR2 SYDVKM. This CDR3 has 14 residues. Trimming took 6 bases from V and 5 from J; bases not matched to a gene: 6. The CDR3 is CASSGDYATGELFF. CDR3 nucleotides: TGTGCCAGCAGCGGGGACTATGCAACCGGGGAGCTGTTTTTT. The variable domain in full, completed from reference TRBV28 and TRBJ2-2, reads DVKVTQSSRYLVKRTGEKVFLECVQDMDHENMFWYRQDPGLGLRLIYFSYDVKMKEKGDIPEGYSVSREKKERFSLILESASTNQTSMYLCASSGDYATGELFFGEGSRLTVL.

This clone showed up just a few times. This sequence joins TRBV7-2 and TRBJ2-5; D possibly corresponds to TRBD1 (5 bases). The germline CDR1 and CDR2 sequences are SGHTA and FQGNSA. V lost 10 bases and J 1 base, leaving 13 bases between the germline ends. CDR3 length equals 13 residues. Here the CDR3 reads CATKTVTQETQYF. CDR3 nucleotide sequence: TGTGCCACCAAGACAGTGACCCAAGAGACCCAGTACTTC.

This rearrangement joins TRBV14 to TRBJ2-7; 7 nucleotides match TRBD1. This CDR3 has 16 amino acids. From germline, CDR1 is SGHDN and CDR2 FVKESK. Losses at the gene ends were 7 bases for V and 6 bases for J; bases not matched to a gene: 18. The chain's CDR3 is CASTKDPTGPWREQYF. Here the CDR3 DNA reads TGTGCCAGCACAAAAGACCCGACAGGGCCATGGCGCGAGCAGTACTTC.

J is TRBJ2-3 and V is TRBV18; D is undetermined. In germline, CDR1 is KGHSH, CDR2 LQKENI. The CDR3 extends over 13 amino acids. The V gene lost 2 bases and the J gene lost 3 bases, with 6 bases spanning the gap. CDR3 nucleotide sequence: TGTGCCAGCTCACCAGAGTTGACAGATACGCAGTATTTT. Translating gives CASSPELTDTQYF.

The chain employs TRBV9 and TRBJ1-2; D is possibly TRBD1 (6 bases). CDR3 size: 12 residues. Between the trimmed V and J ends, which lost 4 bases and 6 bases, there was a span of 10 bases. Germline V lookup: CDR1 SGDLS, CDR2 YYNGEE. The CDR3 loop reads CASSRDTDGYTF. The CDR3 DNA reads TGTGCCAGCAGCCGGGACACGGATGGCTACACCTTC.

This clone was counted only a few times. This chain joins TRBV11-3 and TRBJ2-5; 13 bases fit TRBD2. Germline V lookup: CDR1 SGHNT, CDR2 YENEEA. This CDR3 spans 16 amino acids. Trimming at V came to 5 bases and at J to 4 bases, leaving 7 bases not matched to a gene. The CDR3 coding sequence is TGTGCCAGCAGCCCGGGACTAGCGGGAAAGGGAGAGACCCAGTACTTC. Translating it yields CASSPGLAGKGETQYF.

The rearrangement links TRBV28 to TRBJ1-2; tentatively, D is TRBD1 (6 bases). The CDR3 sequence is 13 residues long. Germline CDR1 is MDHEN and CDR2 is SYDVKM. V was shortened by 4 bases and J by 8 bases, with 14 bases between the two germline ends. The CDR3 DNA is TGTGCCAGCAGTTCCTCAGGGGAAAGCGGCTACACCTTC. It specifies CASSSSGESGYTF.

The V and J genes are TRBV18 and TRBJ2-5; possibly TRBD2 for D (5 bases). With 3 bases removed from V and 4 bases from J, the gap between germline ends came to 12 bases. The CDR3 loop spans 14 amino acids. CDR1 and CDR2 from the germline V gene are KGHSH and LQKENI. CDR3: CASSPGSIGETQYF. CDR3 nucleotides: TGTGCCAGCTCACCGGGGAGCATCGGAGAGACCCAGTACTTC.

The CDR3, as DNA: TGCAGCGTTGGGAGGTCAGGGCGCGAGCAGTACTTC. Its protein is CSVGRSGREQYF. The V and J genes are TRBV29-1 and TRBJ2-7; tentatively, D is TRBD1 or TRBD2 (5 bases each). The CDR3 is 12 amino acids. Germline lookup yields CDR1 SQVTM and CDR2 ANQGSEA. With 4 bases removed from V and 6 bases from J, the gap between germline ends came to 13 bases.

The genes are TRBV11-3 and TRBJ2-6, with TRBD1 matching over 7 bases. Germline V gives CDR1 SGHNT, CDR2 YENEEA. The CDR3 totals 18 residues. V was clipped by 5 bases and J by 0 bases; unmatched bases: 10. In DNA form, the CDR3 reads TGTGCCAGCAGCGTACGGACAGGCAGAAACTCTGGGGCCAACGTCCTGACTTTC. It is translated as CASSVRTGRNSGANVLTF.

By share of the sample, this clone is large (0.1 to 1%). The chain links TRBV14 to TRBJ1-5, with a weak D call TRBD1 (5 bases). The CDR3 runs to 17 residues. CDR1 and CDR2 from the germline V gene are SGHDN and FVKESK. Trimming removed 0 bases from V and 4 bases from J, with 16 bases in between. The CDR3 sequence is CASSQDRVWWGNQPQHF. The CDR3 DNA reads as TGTGCCAGCAGCCAAGATCGAGTTTGGTGGGGGAATCAGCCCCAGCATTTT.

This clone was detected only a few times. In DNA, the CDR3 is TGTGCCAGCAGTTATGCCAGGGGAGGGTCTGAAGCTTTCTTT. Translation: CASSYARGGSEAFF. V usage is TRBV6-8 and J usage is TRBJ1-1; TRBD1 might be the D (6 bases). Germline V gene lookup returns CDR1 MNHGY and CDR2 SAAAGT. The CDR3 contains 14 residues. V lost 3 bases and J lost 6, with 14 bases in between.

This clone is labeled as medium-sized. The genes are TRBV6-8 and TRBJ2-7; the D gene is possibly TRBD1 (6 bases). Germline values: CDR1 MNHGY, CDR2 SAAAGT. The CDR3 runs 13 residues. Trimming took 6 bases from V and 2 from J, leaving 11 bases between them. The CDR3: CASRGTMPYEQYF. CDR3 nucleotides: TGTGCCAGCAGGGGGACAATGCCCTACGAGCAGTACTTC.

This clone appeared a few times. V and J are TRBV28 and TRBJ2-1; 11 positions match TRBD2. Germline V gene sequence: CDR1 MDHEN, CDR2 SYDVKM. J was trimmed by 1 base and V by 3 bases; bases with no gene match: 2. The CDR3 has 16 amino acids. This CDR3 reads CASSLTSGVSYNEQFF. In DNA form, the CDR3 reads TGTGCCAGCAGTTTGACTAGCGGGGTTTCCTACAATGAGCAGTTCTTC.

This clone was counted between two and nine times. The chain has TRBV6-8 and TRBJ2-3; 14 bases align to TRBD2. The J segment lost 7 bases and the V segment lost 5 bases, leaving 5 bases of the junction unmatched. This CDR3 is built from 15 residues. Germline V gene sequence: CDR1 MNHGY, CDR2 SAAAGT. The CDR3: CASSPRLAGGHTQYF. DNA of the CDR3: TGTGCCAGCAGTCCCAGACTAGCGGGAGGGCATACGCAGTATTTT.

This clone has a handful of counts. The rearrangement links TRBV30 to TRBJ2-3, with a tentative D call TRBD2 (7 bases). Germline V CDR1 and CDR2: GTSNPN, SVGIG (reference sequence). Trimming stripped 4 bases from V and 0 bases from J, with 17 bases between. The CDR3 spans 16 residues. As DNA, the CDR3 is TGTGCCTGGAATCGATGGGGGGGCGGGAGCACAGATACGCAGTATTTT. This codes for CAWNRWGGGSTDTQYF.

This sequence joins TRBV11-3 and TRBJ2-1; 11 bases map to TRBD2. Germline assignment: CDR1 SGHNT and CDR2 YENEEA. The CDR3 runs to 18 residues. J gave up 0 bases and V 5 bases, and 9 bases lay outside the gene matches. CDR3 in DNA: TGTGCCAGCAGCCACTCCGGACTAGCGGGTAGCTCCTACAATGAGCAGTTCTTC. This codes for CASSHSGLAGSSYNEQFF.

This clone is termed medium-sized. The rearrangement links TRBV11-3 to TRBJ2-7, with 7 positions matching TRBD1. The junction had 10 bases not matched to a gene; V was cut back by 5 bases and J by 0 bases. CDR1 and CDR2 (germline): SGHNT, YENEEA. The CDR3 is made up of 16 amino acids. The CDR3: CASSLTSGTASYEQYF. The CDR3 DNA reads TGTGCCAGCAGCCTGACCTCCGGGACAGCCTCCTACGAGCAGTACTTC.

The gene calls are TRBV23-1 and TRBJ2-7; 7 nucleotides match TRBD1. TRBV23-1 is designated an ORF whose function remains uncertain. V shed 3 bases and J 6 bases; nucleotides not matched to a gene: 17. This CDR3 is 17 amino acids long. The CDR3 bases are TGCGCCAGCAGTCAGGCCTTCCCGACAGGGCTAGGGGTCGAGCAGTACTTC. Its translation: CASSQAFPTGLGVEQYF.

V gene TRBV6-8 combines with J gene TRBJ2-1, with D possibly matching TRBD2 (6 bases). Germline V CDR1 and CDR2: MNHGY, SAAAGT. The CDR3 sequence is 13 residues long. V lost 5 bases and J 5 bases, leaving 10 bases between the germline ends. The CDR3 DNA sequence: TGTGCCAGCAGTCTCTCGGGGGACAATGAGCAGTTCTTC. This codes for CASSLSGDNEQFF.

The gene calls are TRBV29-1 and TRBJ2-3, with a possible D match to TRBD2 (5 bases). Between the trimmed V and J ends, which lost 4 bases and 2 bases, there was a span of 16 bases. CDR1 and CDR2 (germline): SQVTM, ANQGSEA. CDR3 length equals 15 residues. CDR3 nucleotides: TGCAGCGTTGGATGGACGGACTCGAACACAGATACGCAGTATTTT. This translates into CSVGWTDSNTDTQYF.